The next 10 T cell receptor beta chains were all read from a single sample in a study of shared clonotypes between healthy human individuals. CD45RO-negative, CCR7-selected cells formed the naive CD8 fraction, which excluded terminally differentiated effector memory CD45RA+ cells. Assay used: immunoSEQ multiplex PCR; TCRdb lists only in-frame clones, some missing. The data hold about 2.1 million clones, with around 93% observed a single time. The sample taken for sequencing was naive CD8+ T cells from PBMCs. The receptors come from a man aged 18 to 35 in good health. Some clones in this sample may be carry-over from other donors' samples.

The chain has TRBV11-2 and TRBJ2-1; D is possibly TRBD1 (6 bases). Germline CDR1 is SGHAT and CDR2 is FQNNGV. The V end lost 4 bases, the J end lost 3 bases, and 16 bases lay between the germline ends. This CDR3 comprises 16 residues. The CDR3 sequence: CASSYGQLEGYNEQFF. The DNA of the CDR3 is TGTGCCAGCAGCTACGGACAGCTCGAGGGCTACAATGAGCAGTTCTTC.

The rearrangement joins TRBV28 to TRBJ1-5; 7 bases line up with TRBD1. The length of the CDR3 is 14 residues. Trimming took 10 bases from V and 0 from J; bases not matched to a gene: 6. Germline-derived CDR1 and CDR2 are MDHEN and SYDVKM. The CDR3 sequence: CAILGQNSNQPQHF. Written as DNA, the CDR3 is TGTGCCATACTGGGACAGAATAGCAATCAGCCCCAGCATTTT.

The chain recombines TRBV6-1 with TRBJ1-4, with D maybe TRBD1 (6 bases). Germline loops: CDR1 MNHNS, CDR2 SASEGT. Trimming shortened V by 4 bases and J by 0 bases, and 12 bases separated the two germline ends. The CDR3 consists of 16 residues. CDR3 sequence: CASSVQGLATNEKLFF. The CDR3 DNA sequence: TGTGCCAGCAGTGTACAGGGACTTGCAACTAATGAAAAACTGTTTTTT.

This clone was recorded a few times. V and J are TRBV5-1 and TRBJ1-2; D gene unclear. CDR1 is SGHRS and CDR2 is YFSETQ in the germline V gene. V lost 1 base and J lost 6, with 13 bases in between. The CDR3 is 14 residues long. The chain's CDR3 is CASSLLYRLDGYTF. CDR3 sequence (DNA): TGCGCCAGCAGCTTGTTGTACAGACTGGATGGCTACACCTTC.

This clone was seen just once. The chain couples TRBV27 to TRBJ2-1; unclear D gene. The germline V and J ends were trimmed by 6 bases and 13 bases, with 13 bases remaining between them. CDR3 size: 11 residues. Germline V gene sequence: CDR1 MNHEY, CDR2 SMNVEV (reference sequence). The CDR3 loop is CASRGMQDQFF. The CDR3 DNA sequence: TGTGCCAGCAGAGGTATGCAGGACCAGTTCTTC.

The V and J genes are TRBV27 and TRBJ2-7, with D possibly matching TRBD1 (6 bases). The CDR3 runs to 16 residues. CDR1 is MNHEY and CDR2 is SMNVEV in the germline V gene (reference sequence). V was cut by 2 bases and J by 3 bases, with 17 bases left in between. The CDR3 DNA reads TGTGCCAGCAGTTTAACGCTCGCAGGGGCGGGCTACGAGCAGTACTTC. As protein: CASSLTLAGAGYEQYF.

This rearrangement joins TRBV29-1 to TRBJ2-5; 9 nucleotides line up with TRBD1. V trimming: 3 bases; J trimming: 1 base; junction bases outside the gene matches: 6. Germline V gene data show CDR1 as SQVTM and CDR2 as ANQGSEA. CDR3 length: 15 amino acids. This chain's CDR3 is CSVEGGTGLQETQYF. CDR3 nucleotide sequence: TGCAGCGTTGAGGGAGGGACAGGGCTCCAAGAGACCCAGTACTTC.

This clone was seen once. The rearrangement joins TRBV29-1 to TRBJ2-2; unclear D gene. V was shortened by 4 bases and J by 3 bases, with 12 bases between the two germline ends. The CDR3 extends over 14 amino acids. Germline assignment: CDR1 SQVTM and CDR2 ANQGSEA. CDR3 residues: CSVGVGSYTGELFF. CDR3 DNA sequence: TGCAGCGTTGGTGTTGGAAGTTACACCGGGGAGCTGTTTTTT.

J is TRBJ2-3 and V is TRBV25-1; no reliable D call. The V and J ends lost 4 bases and 5 bases respectively, with 16 bases between them. Germline assignment: CDR1 MGHDK and CDR2 SYGVNS. The CDR3 has 15 amino acids. CDR3 DNA: TGTGCCAGCAGTGGCCGCCGGACCCCCATAGATACGCAGTATTTT. Translated: CASSGRRTPIDTQYF.

The rearrangement uses TRBV19 and TRBJ2-3, with D unclear. The CDR3 runs 13 residues. V was cut by 6 bases and J by 6 bases, with 13 bases left in between. CDR1 and CDR2 (germline): LNHDA, SQIVND (reference sequence). The CDR3 region is CASSPPDPDTQYF. DNA for the CDR3: TGTGCCAGTAGCCCTCCGGACCCGGATACGCAGTATTTT.